This TCR beta chain was observed in a study of T cell responses to AZD1222 COVID-19 vaccine listed by TCRdb under 2021. In terms of the full investigation: AZD1222 recipients with second doses at about 4 weeks or about 12 weeks were pooled, because spike-specific TCR depth and breadth did not differ between schedules. TCR sequencing was performed for roughly 240 trial participants, of whom about 200 were given two doses of AZD1222 and approximately 26 were given two doses of MenACWY control vaccine. Trial participants were enrolled by age into subgroups of 18-55, 56-69 and 70-plus years, and around 150, 28 and 57 TCR-sequenced participants, respectively, were included in these subgroups.

The CDR3 regions of human TCRbeta chains were subjected to immunosequencing. The paper's processing steps were these. TCRs in the repertoires were matched against a reference library of SARS-CoV-2-specific TCRs that had been generated with the MIRA antigen-specificity platform. Breadth was defined as the fraction of unique TCRs that were SARS-CoV-2-associated, and depth was defined as the fraction of total T cells that were SARS-CoV-2-associated. Using the MIRA data, each spike-specific TCR was mapped to the spike region that the TCR reacts to and placed in a CD4 or CD8 class. Log10-transformed breadth and depth values were compared by one-way ANOVA with Sidak's multiple comparisons tests. Sourced from immuneACCESS, this table was stored by TCRdb with only in-frame sequences that have V and J called. A share of the clones is absent; for the studies checked, an unresolved V gene accounts for under half, and the remainder has no known explanation. For V, J and clone size, that table is used; D and trimming come from the DNA. This sample has roughly 200,000 clones in its table, and roughly 88% of those were observed once. Clones ranked in the top ten supply around 7.9% of the sample.

The intended sense of this specimen's time point label: baseline before first vaccination. Vaccinee samples were obtained from the UK trials COV001 and COV002, which included a single-blind randomized controlled phase 2/3 trial of AZD1222 (ChAdOx1 nCoV-19) in healthy adults. Trial participant PBMC samples were collected at day 0 and day 28 after the second dose for TCRbeta chain sequencing. This clone is a singleton in its sample. The antigen it recognizes is unknown. Within one base of it there is no much larger clone, and no base qualities were kept. The CDR3 measures 14 amino acids from cysteine to phenylalanine. The entry retains the CDR3 DNA only, 42 bases that are in frame from base 1. Trimming at the junction amounts to 4 bases on V and 2 bases on J, and the germline ends lie 11 bases apart. Based on the germline V gene, the CDR1 and CDR2 sequences are LGHNA and YNFKEQ. Overall results and qualifications from the work: Only six AZD1222 recipients were SARS-CoV-2 seropositive at baseline, limiting conclusions about previously exposed vaccinees. CD4 TCRs associated with the vaccine covered the entire spike protein, and the dominant responses were in regions 160-218 and 743-854. Nearly half of unique spike-specific TCRs reportedly recognized epitopes outside regions mutated in the B.1.351 and B.1.1.7 variants. The 56-69-year group was small, and its depth increase did not reach significance, likely because of low power. Participants were mostly white British and included more females than males, and it was suggested by the authors that clonal diversity may have been underestimated. No day 14 peak-response samples were available, so repertoires were characterized only after the peak T cell response. A significant rise in spike-specific TCR breadth and depth was observed after two AZD1222 doses relative to day 0 and relative to MenACWY recipients.

This sample comprised peripheral blood, obtained on day 0 of AZD1222 vaccination. This sequence originates from an adult in good health. The V and J segments used are TRBV4-2 and TRBJ1-1, with TRBD1 tentatively as D gene (5 bases match). The CDR3 here reads CASSPPTANTEAFF. In nucleotides, the sequence is TGTGCCAGCAGCCCTCCGACAGCCAACACTGAAGCTTTCTTT.